The 15 T cell receptor beta chains below were found in one sample sequenced in a study of T cell repertoires in cytomegalovirus infection. TCRdb independently ran MiXCR on the reads; one entry per CDR3 protein. The table lists about 210,000 distinct CDR3 sequences, approximately 7% of them singletons. The source material was PBMCs. The receptors stem from a human donor in good health (CMV status not recorded). Some clones in this sample may be carry-over from other donors' samples.

There are many counts of this clonotype. The chain recombines TRBV27 with TRBJ1-1, with a weak D call TRBD1 (6 bases). The CDR3 is made up of 15 amino acids. Germline V gives CDR1 MNHEY, CDR2 SMNVEV (reference sequence). V was cut by 7 bases and J by 0 bases, with 15 bases left in between. The CDR3 DNA follows: TGTGCCAGCAATTCAAACAGGGACATGAACACTGAAGCTTTCTTT. Encoded protein: CASNSNRDMNTEAFF.

This clonotype was observed many times. The rearrangement joins TRBV7-9 to TRBJ1-6, with TRBD1 identical over 9 bases. The length of the CDR3 is 15 residues. V gave up 10 bases and J gave up 6 bases; unmatched junction bases: 10. Germline V gives CDR1 SEHNR, CDR2 FQNEAQ (reference sequence). CDR3 in DNA: TGTGCCATACCCCGGGACAGGGATACTAATTCACCCCTCCACTTT. It codes for CAIPRDRDTNSPLHF.

Only a few counts were recorded for this clonotype. The CDR3 protein is CTYGERAGEGYTF. As DNA, the CDR3 is TGCACCTACGGAGAAAGGGCGGGTGAGGGCTACACCTTC. J is TRBJ1-2 and V is TRBV29-1, with D unresolved. The CDR3 runs 13 residues. The germline V gene has CDR1 SQVTM and CDR2 ANQGSEA.

This clonotype has at least ten counts. The chain couples TRBV6-2 or TRBV6-3 to TRBJ2-6; D call uncertain. The CDR3 extends over 13 amino acids. Germline loops: CDR1 MNHEY, CDR2 SVGEGT. The V gene lost 7 bases and the J gene lost 0 bases, with 4 bases spanning the gap. In nucleotides, the CDR3 is TGTGCCAGCACCTACTCTGGGGCCAACGTCCTGACTTTC. The encoded protein is CASTYSGANVLTF.

This clonotype was counted between two and nine times. This chain connects TRBV20-1 to TRBJ1-5; tentatively, D is TRBD1 (5 bases). Trimming removed 1 base from V and 4 bases from J, with 8 bases in between. Germline V gene lookup returns CDR1 DFQATT and CDR2 SNEGSKA (reference sequence). The CDR3 is 13 amino acids. DNA for the CDR3: TGCAGTGCTAGAGGACAGATAAATCAGCCCCAGCATTTT. Translation gives CSARGQINQPQHF.

Of note for this clonotype: This could be a read error, since a much larger clone is one nucleotide away. Likely a read error: the CDR3 ends without its conserved phenylalanine or tryptophan. This chain connects TRBV28 to TRBJ1-2, with D unclear. Germline V gene sequence: CDR1 MDHEN, CDR2 SYDVKM. V was shortened by 2 bases and J by 3 bases, with 22 bases between the two germline ends. The CDR3 contains 18 residues. Written as DNA, the CDR3 is TGTGCCAGCAGTTTAAATTTAATAGGACCTTCTGAGGACTATGGCTACACCCTC. Protein sequence: CASSLNLIGPSEDYGYTL.

The chain combines TRBV2 with TRBJ1-5; 7 nucleotides agree with TRBD1. Germline trimming cut 5 bases from V and 1 base from J; bases unmatched to any gene: 5. CDR1 is SNHLY and CDR2 is FYNNEI in the germline V gene. The CDR3 has 15 amino acids. CDR3 in DNA: TGTGCCAGCAGTTGGGACAGCCGCAGCAATCAGCCCCAGCATTTT. Amino acids: CASSWDSRSNQPQHF.

CDR3 in DNA: TGTGCCAGCAGCAACCCGTTTAGATCCGATACGCAGTATTTT. This encodes CASSNPFRSDTQYF. The gene calls are TRBV7-9 and TRBJ2-3; D unclear. Per germline, CDR1 SEHNR and CDR2 FQNEAQ (reference sequence). The CDR3 totals 14 residues. The V gene lost 5 bases and the J gene lost 6 bases, with 15 bases spanning the gap.

This chain links TRBV7-2 with TRBJ1-1; possibly TRBD1 for D (5 bases). The CDR3 has 15 residues. V was cut by 1 base and J by 1 base, with 10 bases left in between. CDR1 SGHTA and CDR2 FQGNSA come from the germline V gene. CDR3 protein: CASSLVLGGNTEAFF. CDR3 DNA sequence: TGTGCCAGCAGCTTAGTTCTGGGGGGGAACACTGAAGCTTTCTTT.

The chain employs TRBV5-1 and TRBJ2-7, with 9 positions matching TRBD2. Trimming removed 1 base from V and 2 bases from J; junction bases left unmatched: 4. There are 15 residues in the CDR3. CDR1 is SGHRS and CDR2 is YFSETQ in the germline V gene. This chain's CDR3 is CASSLSSGEPYEQYF. CDR3 DNA: TGCGCCAGCAGCTTGTCTAGCGGGGAACCCTACGAGCAGTACTTC.

This clonotype occurred many times. The gene calls are TRBV12-3 or TRBV12-4 and TRBJ2-1; D not resolved. The CDR3 is made up of 12 amino acids. V was shortened by 6 bases and J by 9 bases, with 12 bases between the two germline ends. CDR3: CASSPTGPEQFF. The CDR3 DNA sequence: TGTGCCAGCAGCCCGACTGGACCTGAGCAGTTCTTC.

This clonotype was detected many times. This sequence joins TRBV7-2 and TRBJ1-1, with D perhaps TRBD1 (6 bases). This CDR3 spans 15 amino acids. The V and J ends lost 5 bases and 2 bases respectively, with 15 bases between them. From germline, CDR1 is SGHTA and CDR2 FQGNSA. The CDR3 DNA reads as TGTGCCAGCAGCCTTTACCTGGACAGAAACACTGAAGCTTTCTTT. Protein sequence: CASSLYLDRNTEAFF.

This clonotype has at least ten counts. The V call is TRBV12-3 or TRBV12-4, the J call TRBJ1-2, with a possible D match to TRBD1 (6 bases). V was trimmed by 7 bases and J by 3 bases, leaving 15 bases between them. The CDR3 is 14 amino acids. CDR3 nucleotide sequence: TGTGCCAGCATCTTAGGGGGGCGCGACTATGGCTACACCTTC. This gives the protein CASILGGRDYGYTF.

V and J are TRBV20-1 and TRBJ2-7, with D possibly matching TRBD1 (6 bases). Germline lookup yields CDR1 DFQATT and CDR2 SNEGSKA (reference sequence). The CDR3 runs 13 residues. The germline V and J ends were trimmed by 2 bases and 7 bases, with 15 bases remaining between them. The CDR3 DNA reads TGCAGTGCTAGACCGGTGACCAGGGGAGAGCAGTACTTC. Amino acid sequence: CSARPVTRGEQYF.

This clonotype was observed at least ten times. The CDR3 region is CASSTTSMESRVMGGYTF. The CDR3 coding sequence is TGTGCCAGCAGCACCACGTCAATGGAGTCTAGGGTTATGGGAGGCTACACCTTC. The J gene is TRBJ1-2, the V gene TRBV7-9; D remains ambiguous. Germline-derived CDR1 and CDR2 are SEHNR and FQNEAQ (reference sequence). With 5 bases removed from V and 8 bases from J, the gap between germline ends came to 30 bases. CDR3 size: 18 residues.